Each of the 3 T cell receptor beta chains below was sequenced from the same sample in a study of Ad26.COV2.S vaccination and SARS-CoV-2 variants. The treatment here: some 19 received Ad26.COV2.S at low or high dose, single or two shots; about 5 received placebo; per-sample allocation not given. Day 63 following the first vaccine or placebo injection was when the samples were taken. Method: immunoSEQ multiplex PCR; TCRdb's copy keeps in-frame clones and lacks some. The table records about 380,000 clones, about 80% of them present only once. The specimen comprised peripheral blood, sampled in a trial of Ad26.COV2.S vaccine versus placebo. These receptors were obtained from a person aged 18 to 59 who received the Ad26.COV2.S COVID-19 vaccine or a placebo.

The V gene is TRBV7-2, the J gene TRBJ2-7, with D unresolved. In germline, CDR1 is SGHTA, CDR2 FQGNSA. The germline V and J ends were trimmed by 1 base and 0 bases, with 10 bases remaining between them. The CDR3 sequence is 15 residues long. CDR3 DNA: TGTGCCAGCAGCTTAGGCGCGGTTCCCTCCTACGAGCAGTACTTC. Protein: CASSLGAVPSYEQYF.

The chain is built from TRBV11-3 and TRBJ2-7; a possible D gene is TRBD2 (7 bases). Germline assignment: CDR1 SGHNT and CDR2 YENEEA. V was trimmed by 5 bases and J by 4 bases, leaving 18 bases between them. This CDR3 comprises 15 residues. CDR3 coding DNA: TGTGCCAGCAGCCGAGGGCGCGGGGGCGGGTACGAGCAGTACTTC. It specifies CASSRGRGGGYEQYF. Based on the CDR3 plus reference TRBV11-3 and TRBJ2-7, the full variable domain is EAGVVQSPRYKIIEKKQPVAFWCNPISGHNTLYWYLQNLGQGPELLIRYENEEAVDDSQLPKDRFSAERLKGVDSTLKIQPAELGDSAVYLCASSRGRGGGYEQYFGPGTRLTVT.

This sequence joins TRBV14 and TRBJ1-2; D call uncertain. This CDR3 contains 16 residues. Deletions cut 2 bases from V and 6 bases from J, with 19 bases between. Per the germline V gene, CDR1 is SGHDN and CDR2 is FVKESK. The DNA for the CDR3 is TGTGCCAGCAGCCAAACGCCGATTCAACGAGGGAATGGCTACACCTTC. Amino acid sequence: CASSQTPIQRGNGYTF.